The rows below give T cell receptor beta chains drawn from one sample of a study of technical replicates of blood from a handful of donors. TCRdb's copy holds only in-frame clones and misses some; the assay was immunoSEQ multiplex PCR. This sample carries about 69,000 clones, approximately 88% of them seen once, and the ten largest clones take approximately 5%. Source material: PBMCs. The receptors were gathered from a human donor in good health. Some clones in this sample may be carry-over from other donors' samples. The CDR3 runs from the conserved cysteine through the conserved F or W. D genes are given only for firm matches. Only part of the rows carry a size: once, few, many, or a class if the clone is expanded.

14	NA	TRBV6-1	NA	TRBJ2-2	TGTGCCAGCAGCTTAACAGGGAGCACCGGGGAGCTGTTTTTT	CASSLTGSTGELFF
13	NA	TRBV7-9	NA	TRBJ2-7	TGTGCCAGCAGCCCAGGTGGATCCTACGAGCAGTACTTC	CASSPGGSYEQYF
16	few	TRBV7-9	TRBD1	TRBJ2-1	TGTGCCAGCAGCTCAAGGGGGCAGGGGGCGGATAATGAGCAGTTCTTC	CASSSRGQGADNEQFF
14	NA	TRBV5-6	NA	TRBJ1-1	TGTGCCAGCAGCTATACGCCGGTGAACACTGAAGCTTTCTTT	CASSYTPVNTEAFF
15	NA	TRBV5-6	NA	TRBJ1-2	TGTGCCAGCAGCTTGGTAGGATTAGACTACTATGGCTACACCTTC	CASSLVGLDYYGYTF
17	once	TRBV6-1	TRBD2	TRBJ2-7	TGTGCCAGCAGAGAAACCCACTGGGGGGGGGACTCCTACGAGCAGTACTTC	CASRETHWGGDSYEQYF
13	NA	TRBV7-2	NA	TRBJ1-2	TGTGCCAGCAGCTTAGACCGGTTTTCTGGCTACACCTTC	CASSLDRFSGYTF
17	NA	TRBV11-2	TRBD1	TRBJ1-4	TGTGCCAGCAGCTCAGGGGGACAGGGACTGTCTAATGAAAAACTGTTTTTT	CASSSGGQGLSNEKLFF
13	NA	TRBV29-1	NA	TRBJ1-1	TGCAGCGCATCCATGTACGGGAACACTGAAGCTTTCTTT	CSASMYGNTEAFF
16	NA	TRBV18	TRBD2	TRBJ2-3	TGTGCCAGCTCTTCCATGGGCGGGGGGCCCGCAGATACGCAGTATTTT	CASSSMGGGPADTQYF
15	NA	TRBV9	TRBD2	TRBJ2-7	TGTGCCAGCAGCGTACCCCCGGGAGGAGTACACGAGCAGTACTTC	CASSVPPGGVHEQYF
17	NA	TRBV7-9	TRBD1	TRBJ1-2	TGTGCCAGCAGCGACTCCTCACCCACAGGGGGTATCTATGGCTACACCTTC	CASSDSSPTGGIYGYTF
14	NA	TRBV19	NA	TRBJ2-3	TGTGCCAGTAGTCCCCGGCAGGGGACAGATACGCAGTATTTT	CASSPRQGTDTQYF
15	NA	TRBV4-1	NA	TRBJ2-3	TGCGCCAGCAGCCAGTCAGCGTCCCGCACAGATACGCAGTATTTT	CASSQSASRTDTQYF
13	NA	TRBV9	NA	TRBJ2-1	TGTGCCAGCAGCGTTCAGGGGAACAATGAGCAGTTCTTC	CASSVQGNNEQFF
16	NA	TRBV5-1	TRBD1	TRBJ2-5	TGCGCCAGCAGCTTGTCCCGACAGGGCGGCCAAGAGACCCAGTACTTC	CASSLSRQGGQETQYF
15	NA	TRBV11-2	NA	TRBJ2-1	TGTGCCAGCACCCCAAGAGCGGCAGAGGGTGGTGAGCAGTTCTTC	CASTPRAAEGGEQFF
15	NA	TRBV11-2	NA	TRBJ1-2	TGTGCCAGCAGCTTAGATAACGCAGACAGTGGTGGCTACACCTTC	CASSLDNADSGGYTF
17	NA	TRBV7-6	TRBD2	TRBJ2-1	TGTGCCAGCTCCCTAGCGGGAGGGCTCCGCTCCTACAATGAGCAGTTCTTC	CASSLAGGLRSYNEQFF
17	NA	TRBV7-9	NA	TRBJ1-2	TGTGCCAGCAGCTTAAAGACTACAAAGGAGTTGAACTATGGCTACACCTTC	CASSLKTTKELNYGYTF
14	NA	TRBV11-1	NA	TRBJ2-2	TGTGCCAGCAGCCGGGGGGCAGACACCGGGGAGCTGTTTTTT	CASSRGADTGELFF
16	NA	TRBV7-9	TRBD2	TRBJ2-1	TGTGCCAGCAGCTTTGTAGCGGGAGGGCCATTCAATGAGCAGTTCTTC	CASSFVAGGPFNEQFF
16	NA	TRBV11-2	TRBD2	TRBJ2-3	TGTGCCAGCAGCTCACCGACTAGCGGGAGTACAGATACGCAGTATTTT	CASSSPTSGSTDTQYF
16	NA	TRBV18	NA	TRBJ1-5	TGTGCCAGCTCACCACGGGAGGGGCCGATGAATCAGCCCCAGCATTTT	CASSPREGPMNQPQHF
16	NA	TRBV5-6	TRBD1	TRBJ2-7	TGTGCCAGCAGCCCACACACCGGGACAGGGTCCTACGAGCAGTACTTC	CASSPHTGTGSYEQYF
14	NA	TRBV5-4	NA	TRBJ2-6	TGTGCCAGCAGGAGAGACTCTGGGGCCAACGTCCTGACTTTC	CASRRDSGANVLTF
17	NA	TRBV7-8	TRBD1	TRBJ1-3	TGTGCCAGCAGCTTAGGGCAGGGGGCACACTCTGGAAACACCATATATTTT	CASSLGQGAHSGNTIYF
13	NA	TRBV13	NA	TRBJ2-7	TGTGCCAGCAGCCGGACTCGTACCGGCGAGCAGTACTTC	CASSRTRTGEQYF
15	NA	TRBV6-4	NA	TRBJ2-7	TGTGCCAGCAGTGACTTGGCTAGCAAGTCCTACGAGCAGTACTTC	CASSDLASKSYEQYF
15	NA	TRBV10-3	NA	TRBJ1-2	TGTGCCATCAGTGAGCTGCAGGGCGCTAACTATGGCTACACCTTC	CAISELQGANYGYTF
15	few	TRBV11-3	NA	TRBJ2-2	TGTGCCAGCAGCGTCGGGAAAACGAACACCGGGGAGCTGTTTTTT	CASSVGKTNTGELFF
15	NA	TRBV7-3	NA	TRBJ1-1	TGTGCCAGCAGCTTATCAGGGAGGCTCAGCACTGAAGCTTTCTTT	CASSLSGRLSTEAFF
15	NA	TRBV19	TRBD1	TRBJ2-4	TGTGCCAGTAGTATTGGGGCCGACAGGGCTGACATTCAGTACTTC	CASSIGADRADIQYF
16	NA	TRBV4-2	TRBD2	TRBJ2-1	TGTGCCAGCAGCCAAGAGGGAACTAGCGGTTACAATGAGCAGTTCTTC	CASSQEGTSGYNEQFF
16	NA	TRBV7-3	TRBD1	TRBJ2-3	TGTGCCAGCAGCTTAATTGGACAGGGGGCACGAGATACGCAGTATTTT	CASSLIGQGARDTQYF